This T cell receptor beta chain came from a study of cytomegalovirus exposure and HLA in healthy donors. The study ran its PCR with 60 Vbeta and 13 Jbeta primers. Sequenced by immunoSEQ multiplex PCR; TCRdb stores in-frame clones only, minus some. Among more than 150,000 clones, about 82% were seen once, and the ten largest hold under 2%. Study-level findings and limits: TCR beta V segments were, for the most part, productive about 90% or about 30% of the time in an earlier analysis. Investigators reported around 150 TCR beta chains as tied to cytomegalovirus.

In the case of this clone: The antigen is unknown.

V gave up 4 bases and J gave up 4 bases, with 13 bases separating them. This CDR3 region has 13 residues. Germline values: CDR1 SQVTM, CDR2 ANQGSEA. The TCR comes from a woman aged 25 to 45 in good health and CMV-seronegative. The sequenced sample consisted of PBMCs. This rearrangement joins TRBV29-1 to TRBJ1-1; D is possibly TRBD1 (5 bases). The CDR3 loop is CSVVNQGRTEAFF. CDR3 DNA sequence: TGCAGCGTTGTTAACCAGGGTCGCACTGAAGCTTTCTTT.